This is a list of T cell receptor beta chains from one sample in a study of CD8+ T cells in alopecia areata. Generated by immunoSEQ multiplex PCR, the TCRdb table keeps only in-frame clones and is missing some. The sample records about 140,000 clones, approximately 80% being singletons. Sequencing used CD8+ T cells sorted from blood, obtained at week 4, from a patient treated with tofacitinib. The source is a human donor with alopecia areata. Each CDR3 is given with its conserved first and last residue. A D gene is named only where the DNA matches it firmly. Size is stated for part of the rows, as once, few or many counts, or as a class when the clone is expanded.

TRBJ1-6	NA	TRBV5-5	NA	CASSLDPGATGNSPLHF	TGTGCCAGCAGCTTGGACCCGGGGGCAACGGGGAATTCACCCCTCCACTTT
TRBJ2-3	NA	TRBV6-5	NA	CASSYYGASTDTQYF	TGTGCCAGCAGTTACTATGGGGCGAGCACAGATACGCAGTATTTT
TRBJ2-5	NA	TRBV7-2	NA	CASSVAAGETQYF	TGTGCCAGCAGCGTAGCCGCGGGGGAGACCCAGTACTTC
TRBJ2-4	NA	TRBV29-1	NA	CSVDGRRGAKNIQYF	TGCAGCGTTGACGGCCGACGGGGGGCCAAAAACATTCAGTACTTC
TRBJ2-5	NA	TRBV7-6	NA	CASSLLDSQPGLQGPIRETQYF	TGTGCCAGCAGCTTATTGGACTCCCAACCGGGACTTCAGGGTCCTATACGGGAGACCCAGTACTTC
TRBJ2-7	NA	TRBV7-9	NA	CASSPQGLTYEQYF	TGTGCCAGCAGCCCCCAGGGGCTCACCTACGAGCAGTACTTC
TRBJ2-1	NA	TRBV6-1	TRBD1	CASSVGDRGSYNEQFF	TGTGCCAGCAGTGTAGGAGACAGGGGCTCCTACAATGAGCAGTTCTTC
TRBJ1-2	NA	TRBV7-8	NA	CASSLAPQGGFYGYTF	TGTGCCAGCAGCTTAGCCCCGCAGGGAGGGTTCTATGGCTACACCTTC
TRBJ2-7	NA	TRBV7-6	NA	CASPSRGIDLEQYF	TGTGCCAGCCCTTCACGGGGGATCGATCTCGAGCAGTACTTC
TRBJ2-3	NA	TRBV28	NA	CASSFGDTQYF	TGTGCCAGCAGTTTCGGTGATACGCAGTATTTT
TRBJ2-5	NA	TRBV29-1	NA	CSVDVGETQYF	TGCAGCGTTGATGTTGGCGAGACCCAGTACTTC
TRBJ2-3	NA	TRBV14	TRBD2	CASSAGGRYTDTQYF	TGTGCCAGCAGTGCGGGGGGGCGATACACAGATACGCAGTATTTT
TRBJ2-3	few	TRBV2	NA	CASSGDGYGVSTDTQYF	TGTGCCAGCAGTGGGGACGGATACGGCGTTAGCACAGATACGCAGTATTTT
TRBJ1-2	many	TRBV9	NA	CASSKEGTSNYGYTF	TGTGCCAGCAGCAAGGAAGGGACGTCTAACTATGGCTACACCTTC
TRBJ2-1	NA	TRBV29-1	TRBD2	CSVEVPGGRVDEQFF	TGCAGCGTTGAAGTCCCGGGGGGAAGAGTCGATGAGCAGTTCTTC
TRBJ2-5	NA	TRBV5-4	NA	CASSTDRGEETQYF	TGTGCCAGCAGCACGGACCGAGGAGAAGAGACCCAGTACTTC
TRBJ2-3	NA	TRBV7-2	NA	CASSLASGTQYF	TGTGCCAGCAGCTTAGCTAGCGGCACGCAGTATTTT
TRBJ2-6	NA	TRBV7-8	TRBD1	CASSGQGFSGANVLTF	TGTGCCAGCTCCGGACAGGGTTTCTCTGGGGCCAACGTCCTGACTTTC
TRBJ2-1	NA	TRBV19	TRBD2	CASSMWRGGQSEQFF	TGTGCCAGTAGTATGTGGCGGGGGGGCCAGAGTGAGCAGTTCTTC
TRBJ1-2	NA	TRBV19	NA	CASSIEDTGARTYGYTF	TGTGCCAGTAGTATAGAGGACACAGGCGCCCGGACCTATGGCTACACCTTC
TRBJ1-2	NA	TRBV6-5	NA	CASSYSMEGGYTF	TGTGCCAGCAGTTACTCGATGGAGGGCGGCTACACCTTC
TRBJ2-6	NA	TRBV7-6	NA	CASSLGGSGANVLTF	TGTGCCAGCAGCTTAGGGGGCTCTGGGGCCAACGTCCTGACTTTC